This T cell receptor (beta chain) derives from a study of blood T cell repertoires in COVID-19. Whole-study context: The origin of the acute and convalescent COVID-19 samples was the United States, Italy and Spain.

Trimming removed 3 bases from V and 1 base from J; junction bases left unmatched: 3. The CDR3 extends over 14 amino acids. Germline CDR1 and CDR2: MDHEN and SYDVKM. Assay: immunoSEQ multiplex PCR; the TCRdb copy retains only in-frame clones and omits some. The table lists about 210,000 clones, 82% of them singletons. Sequencing was performed on peripheral blood. V is TRBV28 and J is TRBJ2-7; 7 bases align to TRBD1. The clonotype was recovered from a woman aged 70 to 79 with COVID-19, enrolled during active disease. The CDR3 here is CASSFKGASYEQYF. DNA for the CDR3: TGTGCCAGCAGTTTCAAGGGGGCTTCCTACGAGCAGTACTTC.